This T cell receptor (beta chain) was retrieved from a study of blood T cell repertoires in COVID-19 (TCRdb year 2020). Background on the whole study: Collaborator samples came from the United States, Italy and Spain and covered acute and convalescent phases of COVID-19. The material from the prospective study consisted of cDNA or gDNA derived from T cells, B-cell-depleted T cells, or PBMCs. Deeply sampled blood TCRbeta repertoires from subjects exposed to, actively infected with, or recovered from COVID-19 were included in the dataset. The repertoires were released in a freely available public database meant as a resource for research on the immune response to SARS-CoV-2. The samples were drawn from the first 160 participants of the ongoing ImmuneRACE study and from 1,254 subjects provided by 6 global collaborators. The sample metadata nearly always contained a de-identified subject ID, COVID-19 status, age in years and sex. Where available, HLA class I and class II types were taken from metadata supplied by the sample provider and were not determined by assay-based typing. Overall study results and their limits: The amount of clinical and demographic metadata varied by source and participant and was provided uncurated.

The collaborating institutions used their own protocols to collect whole blood in K2EDTA tubes. Collaborator samples were shipped for TCRbeta analysis as frozen whole blood, isolated PBMCs, or DNA extracted from either sample type. A remark on this clone: Its specific antigen is unknown. There are no base qualities to consult, and no much larger clone falls within one base.

TCRbeta CDR3 regions were amplified from genomic DNA by means of the immunoSEQ Assay, a bias-controlled multiplex PCR. In the source study's methods: Within the assay, amplification of reference gene primers was used to estimate how many nucleated cells each sample contained. Sequence reads were collapsed and filtered to measure the absolute abundance of every unique TCRbeta CDR3 rearrangement. For each sample, productive Simpson clonality was calculated as the square root of Simpson's diversity index across productive rearrangements. The table was pulled from immuneACCESS by TCRdb, which kept in-frame rearrangements only. Such tables lose some clones; where checked, under half of the loss comes from unresolved V genes, and the rest has no known cause. The V and J calls and clone size are taken from that table; D and trimming were inferred from the DNA. Present in this sample are 90,000 to 120,000 clones, approximately 80% of which were seen just once. Roughly 20% of the sample rests with the top ten.

The cysteine opens and the phenylalanine closes a CDR3 of 13 amino acids. Left in the record is the CDR3 DNA by itself, 39 bases read in frame from the first base. Deletion took 2 bases off V and 5 bases off J, with a span of 10 bases between the germline ends. The germline V gene yields SGHRS for CDR1 and YFSETQ for CDR2. The specimen was peripheral blood. The chain links TRBV5-1 with TRBJ2-5; possibly the D gene is TRBD1, per 5 matching bases. The source is a man aged 65-85 years with active or convalescent COVID-19. The CDR3 region has the sequence CASSFRGSETQYF. DNA sequence: TGCGCCAGCAGCTTTAGGGGTAGTGAGACCCAGTACTTC.